These T cell receptor beta chains were read from a single sample in a study of lymphopenia after photon versus proton radiotherapy. Sequenced by immunoSEQ multiplex PCR; TCRdb stores in-frame clones only, minus some. This sample has approximately 25,000 clones, with around four fifths found just once. The sample here was peripheral blood, taken from a patient treated with proton-based radiotherapy. The receptors come from a woman in her seventies with pancreatic cancer. Each CDR3 is given with its conserved first and last residue. D genes are given only for firm matches. Some rows mark clone size as missing; the rest say once, few, many or name a class of expanded clone.

CDR3: CASSIQETNSPLHF
DNA: TGTGCCAGCAGTATTCAGGAGACCAATTCACCCCTCCACTTT
J: TRBJ1-6
size: -
D: -
V: TRBV2

CDR3: CASSLDGRGNEQFF
DNA: TGTGCCAGCAGCTTAGACGGGAGGGGCAATGAGCAGTTCTTC
J: TRBJ2-1
size: -
D: TRBD2
V: TRBV7-3

CDR3: CSVATSGGFYNEQFF
DNA: TGCAGCGTTGCTACTAGCGGGGGCTTCTACAATGAGCAGTTCTTC
J: TRBJ2-1
size: -
D: TRBD2
V: TRBV29-1

CDR3: CASSLGAGGSDGYTF
DNA: TGCGCCAGCAGCTTGGGGGCAGGGGGCTCGGATGGCTACACCTTC
J: TRBJ1-2
size: -
D: TRBD1
V: TRBV5-1

CDR3: CASSLMGPGANVLTF
DNA: TGTGCCAGCAGTTTGATGGGGCCTGGGGCCAACGTCCTGACTTTC
J: TRBJ2-6
size: -
D: -
V: TRBV27

CDR3: CASSFGDSSYEQYF
DNA: TGTGCCAGCAGCTTCGGGGACAGCTCCTACGAGCAGTACTTC
J: TRBJ2-7
size: -
D: TRBD1
V: TRBV7-6

CDR3: CASRGGTTGSYEQYF
DNA: TGTGCCAGCAGGGGGGGGACGACAGGTTCCTACGAGCAGTACTTC
J: TRBJ2-7
size: once
D: -
V: TRBV28

CDR3: CASTGTSVEQYF
DNA: TGTGCCAGCACTGGGACTAGCGTCGAGCAGTACTTC
J: TRBJ2-7
size: -
D: TRBD2
V: TRBV28

CDR3: CASSLSTIVGGEQFF
DNA: TGTGCCAGCAGTTTATCTACAATTGTTGGGGGTGAGCAGTTCTTC
J: TRBJ2-1
size: -
D: -
V: TRBV27

CDR3: CASSIVTGGQANQPQHF
DNA: TGTGCCAGTAGTATAGTTACCGGGGGACAGGCGAATCAGCCCCAGCATTTT
J: TRBJ1-5
size: -
D: TRBD1
V: TRBV19

CDR3: CASRWTGGVNEQYF
DNA: TGTGCCAGCAGGTGGACAGGGGGAGTGAACGAGCAGTACTTC
J: TRBJ2-7
size: -
D: TRBD1
V: TRBV2

CDR3: CASSQASGPINTDTQYF
DNA: TGCGCCAGCAGCCAAGCATCGGGGCCTATTAACACAGATACGCAGTATTTT
J: TRBJ2-3
size: once
D: -
V: TRBV4-3

CDR3: CASSLAARWEQYF
DNA: TGTGCCAGCAGTTTGGCAGCGCGTTGGGAGCAGTACTTC
J: TRBJ2-7
size: -
D: -
V: TRBV28

CDR3: CASSGTAGGSYNEQFF
DNA: TGTGCCAGCAGTGGGACAGCGGGGGGCTCCTACAATGAGCAGTTCTTC
J: TRBJ2-1
size: -
D: TRBD2
V: TRBV6-4

CDR3: CAISELVSSGNTIYF
DNA: TGTGCCATCAGTGAGTTGGTCAGCTCTGGAAACACCATATATTTT
J: TRBJ1-3
size: -
D: -
V: TRBV10-3

CDR3: CASSLLRDRVYEQYF
DNA: TGTGCCAGCAGTTTACTCCGGGACAGGGTCTACGAGCAGTACTTC
J: TRBJ2-7
size: -
D: TRBD1
V: TRBV27

CDR3: CAISEPPPDTQYF
DNA: TGTGCCATCAGTGAGCCACCCCCAGATACGCAGTATTTT
J: TRBJ2-3
size: -
D: -
V: TRBV10-3